The 11 T cell receptor beta chains given below trace back to one sample, sequenced in a study of blood T cell repertoires in COVID-19. Only in-frame clones appear in the TCRdb table, and some are missing; sequencing was by immunoSEQ multiplex PCR. The sample lists 190,000 or so clones; 70% to 90% were seen once. The sample comprised PBMCs or T cells enriched from blood (not recorded which). Receptor source: a young man who had recovered from COVID-19.

This chain uses TRBV5-1 with TRBJ1-6; TRBD1 matches at 7 bases. The CDR3 spans 15 residues. V gave up 0 bases and J gave up 7 bases; unmatched junction bases: 4. Germline assignment: CDR1 SGHRS and CDR2 YFSETQ. The CDR3 DNA sequence: TGCGCCAGCAGCTTGGCCGGAGGGGGCAATTCACCCCTCCACTTT. It encodes CASSLAGGGNSPLHF.

This sequence joins TRBV28 and TRBJ2-1; TRBD2 agrees at 7 bases. With 5 bases clipped from V and 5 bases from J, the junction kept 15 bases outside the gene matches. This CDR3 has 17 residues. Germline lookup yields CDR1 MDHEN and CDR2 SYDVKM. Here the CDR3 reads CASSQPPDRLAHNEQFF. As DNA, the CDR3 is TGTGCCAGCAGTCAACCCCCGGATCGACTAGCCCACAATGAGCAGTTCTTC.

The chain links TRBV19 to TRBJ2-5; D is unresolved. CDR3 length: 14 residues. Germline CDR1 LNHDA, CDR2 SQIVND (reference sequence). Trimming pared 3 bases from V and 5 bases from J, leaving 13 bases between. This CDR3 reads CASSIRRGVETQYF. The CDR3 DNA reads TGTGCCAGTAGTATCCGGAGAGGCGTCGAGACCCAGTACTTC.

This clone occurred a few times. V gene TRBV19 combines with J gene TRBJ1-2, with 7 bases lining up with TRBD1. CDR3 length: 13 residues. V shed 5 bases, J shed 6 bases, and the junction held 6 bases outside the gene matches. Germline CDR1 LNHDA, CDR2 SQIVND (reference sequence). CDR3 DNA sequence: TGTGCCAGTAGTTTCGACAGGGTAAATGGCTACACCTTC. Its translation: CASSFDRVNGYTF.

The V gene is TRBV15, the J gene TRBJ2-5, with 11 nucleotides matching TRBD2. Germline V gives CDR1 LNHNV, CDR2 YYDKDF (reference sequence). The V segment lost 1 base and the J segment 5 bases; nucleotides outside the gene matches: 6. The CDR3 consists of 16 residues. The DNA of the CDR3 is TGTGCCACCAGCAGAGTTACTAGCGGGAGCTTGGAGACCCAGTACTTC. Protein product: CATSRVTSGSLETQYF.

J is TRBJ2-7 and V is TRBV30, with D perhaps TRBD1 (5 bases). Per germline, CDR1 GTSNPN and CDR2 SVGIG (reference sequence). V was shortened by 0 bases and J by 7 bases, with 7 bases between the two germline ends. The CDR3 has 11 residues. This CDR3 reads CAWSVREEQYF. CDR3 bases: TGTGCCTGGAGTGTCAGGGAAGAGCAGTACTTC. Combining the CDR3 with reference TRBV30 and TRBJ2-7 gives the whole variable domain SQTIHQWPATLVQPVGSPLSLECTVEGTSNPNLYWYRQAAGRGLQLLFYSVGIGQISSEVPQNLSASRPQDRQFILSSKKLLLSDSGFYLCAWSVREEQYFGPGTRLTVT.

V and J are TRBV24-1 and TRBJ2-5; 7 bases match TRBD1. The CDR3 consists of 13 residues. Germline CDR1 KGHDR, CDR2 SFDVKD. V dropped 4 bases and J dropped 5; count of bases not matched to a gene: 3. The DNA for the CDR3 is TGTGCCACCAGTGAAGGACAGGTGGAGACCCAGTACTTC. As protein: CATSEGQVETQYF.

This rearrangement joins TRBV28 to TRBJ1-2; the D gene is possibly TRBD1 (6 bases). The germline V gene has CDR1 MDHEN and CDR2 SYDVKM. The ends were cut back, 6 bases at V and 2 bases at J, with 19 bases in the middle. The CDR3 is made up of 16 amino acids. In DNA form, the CDR3 reads TGTGCCAGCAGCCGGACAGACCCCTGGCGAAACTATGGCTACACCTTC. Amino acid sequence: CASSRTDPWRNYGYTF.

This clone was seen once. The V gene is TRBV9, the J gene TRBJ2-1; 8 positions agree with TRBD1. The CDR3 sequence is 15 residues long. Germline V gene lookup returns CDR1 SGDLS and CDR2 YYNGEE. The junction had 7 bases not matched to a gene; V was cut back by 3 bases and J by 5 bases. CDR3 amino acids: CASSGQGSPDNEQFF. DNA for the CDR3: TGTGCCAGCAGCGGACAGGGGTCTCCTGACAATGAGCAGTTCTTC.

The chain links TRBV18 to TRBJ2-5; TRBD1 matches 7 bases. Trimming took 5 bases from V and 3 from J; bases not matched to a gene: 3. The V gene's germline CDR1 is KGHSH and CDR2 LQKENI. The CDR3 runs to 13 residues. CDR3 in amino acids: CASSADREETQYF. The CDR3 nucleotides are TGTGCCAGCTCAGCCGACAGGGAAGAGACCCAGTACTTC.

This chain joins TRBV6-5 and TRBJ2-7; TRBD1 aligns across 7 bases. The CDR3 totals 14 residues. Unmatched junction bases numbered 6, after V lost 5 bases and J lost 2 bases. CDR1 is MNHEY and CDR2 is SVGAGI in the germline V gene. The CDR3 protein is CASSRTQGAYEQYF. For the CDR3, the DNA is TGTGCCAGCAGTCGAACCCAGGGGGCCTACGAGCAGTACTTC.